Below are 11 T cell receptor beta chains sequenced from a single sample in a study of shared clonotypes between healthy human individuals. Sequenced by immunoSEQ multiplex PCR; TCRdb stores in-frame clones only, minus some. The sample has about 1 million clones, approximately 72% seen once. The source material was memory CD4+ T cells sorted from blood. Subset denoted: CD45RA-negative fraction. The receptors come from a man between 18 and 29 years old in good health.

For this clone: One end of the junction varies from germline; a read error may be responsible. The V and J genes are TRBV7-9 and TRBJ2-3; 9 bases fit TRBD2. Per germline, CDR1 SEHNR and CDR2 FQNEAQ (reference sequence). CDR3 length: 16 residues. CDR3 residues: CASSQVSGRGTDTQYF. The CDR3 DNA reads TGCGCCAGCAGCCAGGTTAGCGGGAGAGGCACAGATACGCAGTATTTT. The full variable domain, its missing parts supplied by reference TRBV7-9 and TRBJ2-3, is DTGVSQNPRHKITKRGQNVTFRCDPISEHNRLYWYRQTLGQGPEFLTYFQNEAQLEKSRLLSDRFSAERPKGSFSTLEIQRTEQGDSAMYLCASSQVSGRGTDTQYFGPGTRLTVL.

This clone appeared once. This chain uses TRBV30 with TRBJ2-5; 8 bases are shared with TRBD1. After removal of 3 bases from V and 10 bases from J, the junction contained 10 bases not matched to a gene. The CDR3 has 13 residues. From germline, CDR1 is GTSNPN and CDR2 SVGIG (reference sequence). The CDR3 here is CAWSQGAYDLQYF. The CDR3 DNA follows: TGTGCCTGGAGCCAGGGGGCATATGACCTCCAGTACTTC.

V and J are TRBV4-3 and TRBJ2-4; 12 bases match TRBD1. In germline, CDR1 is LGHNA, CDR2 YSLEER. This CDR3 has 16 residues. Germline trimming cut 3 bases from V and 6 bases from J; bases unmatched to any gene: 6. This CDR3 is CASSQTPGQGANIQYF. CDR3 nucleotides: TGCGCCAGCAGCCAGACGCCGGGACAGGGGGCAAACATTCAGTACTTC.

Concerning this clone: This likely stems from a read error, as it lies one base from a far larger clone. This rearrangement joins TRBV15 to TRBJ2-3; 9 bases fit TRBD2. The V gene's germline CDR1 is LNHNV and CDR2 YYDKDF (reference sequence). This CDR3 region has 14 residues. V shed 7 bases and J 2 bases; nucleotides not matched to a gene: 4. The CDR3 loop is CATTPGLATDTQYF. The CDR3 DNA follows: TGTGCCACCACCCCGGGACTAGCCACAGATACGCAGTATTTT. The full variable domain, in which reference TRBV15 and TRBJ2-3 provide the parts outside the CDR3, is DAMVIQNPRYQVTQFGKPVTLSCSQTLNHNVMYWYQQKSSQAPKLLFHYYDKDFNNEADTPDNFQSRRPNTSFCFLDIRSPGLGDTAMYLCATTPGLATDTQYFGPGTRLTVL.

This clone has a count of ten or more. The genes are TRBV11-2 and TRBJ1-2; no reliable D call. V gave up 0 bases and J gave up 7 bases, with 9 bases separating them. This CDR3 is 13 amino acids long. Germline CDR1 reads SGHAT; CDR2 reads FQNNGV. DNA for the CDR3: TGTGCCAGCAGCTTAGATCTGACCGCTGGCTACACCTTC. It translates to CASSLDLTAGYTF.

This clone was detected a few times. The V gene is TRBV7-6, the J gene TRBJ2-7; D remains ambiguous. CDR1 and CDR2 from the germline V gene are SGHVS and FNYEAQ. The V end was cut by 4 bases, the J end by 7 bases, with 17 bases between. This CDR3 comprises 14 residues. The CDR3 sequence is CASSSFESTNEQYF. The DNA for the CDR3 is TGTGCCAGCAGCTCGTTTGAGTCTACGAATGAGCAGTACTTC. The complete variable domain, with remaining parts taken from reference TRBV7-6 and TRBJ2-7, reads GAGVSQSPRYKVTKRGQDVALRCDPISGHVSLYWYRQALGQGPEFLTYFNYEAQQDKSGLPNDRFSAERPEGSISTLTIQRTEQRDSAMYRCASSSFESTNEQYFGPGTRLTVT.

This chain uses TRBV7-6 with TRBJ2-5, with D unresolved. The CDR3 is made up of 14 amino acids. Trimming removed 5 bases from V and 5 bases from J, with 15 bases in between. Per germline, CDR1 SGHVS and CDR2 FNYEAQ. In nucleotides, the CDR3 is TGTGCCAGCAGCCCGATAGATAGGTGGGAGACCCAGTACTTC. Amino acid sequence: CASSPIDRWETQYF.

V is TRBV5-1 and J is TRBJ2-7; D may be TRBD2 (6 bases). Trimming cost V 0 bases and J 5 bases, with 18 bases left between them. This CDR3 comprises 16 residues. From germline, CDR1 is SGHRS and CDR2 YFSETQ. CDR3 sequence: CASSLDFGGGTNEQYF. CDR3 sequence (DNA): TGCGCCAGCAGCTTGGATTTTGGGGGAGGCACAAACGAGCAGTACTTC.

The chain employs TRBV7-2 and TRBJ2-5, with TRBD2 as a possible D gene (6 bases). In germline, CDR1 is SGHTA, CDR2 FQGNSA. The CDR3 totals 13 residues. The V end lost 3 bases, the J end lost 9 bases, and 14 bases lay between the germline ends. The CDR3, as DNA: TGTGCCAGCAGCTTGGCACGAGGAGGGGCCCAGTACTTC. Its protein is CASSLARGGAQYF.

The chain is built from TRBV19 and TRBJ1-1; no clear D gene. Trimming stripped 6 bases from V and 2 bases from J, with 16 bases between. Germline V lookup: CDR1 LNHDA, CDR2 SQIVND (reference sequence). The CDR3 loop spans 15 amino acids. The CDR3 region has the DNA TGTGCCAGTAGAGGAACATCCTTCGCAAACACTGAAGCTTTCTTT. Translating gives CASRGTSFANTEAFF.

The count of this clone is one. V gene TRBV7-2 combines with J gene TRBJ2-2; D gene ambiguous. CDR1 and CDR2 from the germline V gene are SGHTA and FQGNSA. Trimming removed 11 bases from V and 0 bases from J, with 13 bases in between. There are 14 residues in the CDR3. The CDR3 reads CASRSGPNTGELFF. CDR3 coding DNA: TGTGCCTCTAGGTCCGGCCCGAACACCGGGGAGCTGTTTTTT.